This T cell receptor beta chain stems from a study of cytomegalovirus exposure and HLA in healthy donors. Every donor was a healthy person donating bone marrow. Donors had nominal health at sampling but likely had unrecorded immune exposures. This clone was detected only a few times. What it binds is not known. Primers included in the PCR were 60 Vbeta and 13 Jbeta primers. Measured with immunoSEQ multiplex PCR; TCRdb has only the in-frame clones, and not every one. The sample includes more than 65,000 clones, roughly 78% of them seen just once. Germline assignment: CDR1 LNHNV and CDR2 YYDKDF (reference sequence). The CDR3 runs 13 residues. The ends lost 8 bases at V and 7 bases at J; junction bases unmatched: 8. Study outcomes and limitations: Reportedly, diagnosis of cytomegalovirus status by the classifier showed high specificity and sensitivity. It emerged from a later analysis that several of the most significant clusters appeared to be linked to common viral pathogens.

The clonotype originates from a man younger than 30 in good health and CMV-seronegative. The sequencing input was PBMCs. The genes are TRBV15 and TRBJ1-5; 7 nucleotides match TRBD1. CDR3 residues: CATGTAKNQPQHF. The CDR3, as DNA: TGTGCCACCGGGACAGCGAAGAACCAGCCCCAGCATTTT.